These 15 T cell receptor beta chains were all obtained from the same sample, sequenced in a study of T cells in Graves' hyperthyroidism and ophthalmopathy (dated by TCRdb to between 2017 and 2020). The library was produced with multiplex PCR. These reads were obtained on an Illumina HiSeq 2000. Amplification of TCR beta CDR3 regions was carried out from RNA transcripts. A first-round RT-PCR of the TCR CDR3 used the HTBI primer set with the Qiagen OneStep RT-PCR kit. In-frame beta chains were kept once TCRdb had trimmed the public reads at Q25 with fastp and called clones with MiXCR. Here each entry gathers all rows of one CDR3 protein and keeps the most common genes and DNA. The sample records 550,000 to 700,000 distinct CDR3 sequences, around 45% of which are singletons. Clones ranked in the top ten supply 15% to 20% of the sample. Sample: peripheral blood or thyroid tissue (not recorded which). Receptors were obtained from an adult woman with Graves' disease, either hyperthyroidism or ophthalmopathy (not recorded which).

This clonotype was found many times. The chain links TRBV20-1 to TRBJ2-2; D unresolved. In germline, CDR1 is DFQATT, CDR2 SNEGSKA (reference sequence). V was clipped by 3 bases and J by 7 bases, with 12 bases between them. The CDR3 is 13 residues long. The CDR3 region has the DNA TGCAGTGCTAGTAAAAACACGCTCGGGGAGCTGTTTTTT. Protein: CSASKNTLGELFF.

The rearrangement joins TRBV7-9 to TRBJ1-4, with TRBD1 matching over 7 bases. CDR1 and CDR2 from the germline V gene are SEHNR and FQNEAQ (reference sequence). The V gene end was trimmed by 6 bases and the J gene end by 6 bases; junction bases not matched to a gene: 7. The CDR3 consists of 14 residues. CDR3 amino acids: CASSPDRADEKLFF. CDR3 nucleotides: TGTGCCAGCAGTCCTGACAGGGCGGATGAAAAACTGTTTTTT.

The count of this clonotype is one. Here the CDR3 DNA reads TGTGCCAGCAGCTTATTCACGCAGGAGGGGTCAGAGACCCAGTACTTC. Its translation: CASSLFTQEGSETQYF. This sequence joins TRBV7-2 and TRBJ2-5, with a possible D match to TRBD2 (6 bases). The V end was cut by 2 bases, the J end by 4 bases, with 17 bases between. Germline CDR1 reads SGHTA; CDR2 reads FQGNSA. The CDR3 has 16 residues.

The J gene is TRBJ1-2, the V gene TRBV20-1; D gene uncertain. Germline assignment: CDR1 DFQATT and CDR2 SNEGSKA (reference sequence). Deletions cut 0 bases from V and 8 bases from J, with 13 bases between. The CDR3 sequence is 13 residues long. The CDR3 nucleotides are TGCAGTGCTAGAGATCTGGACGCCAACGGCTACACCTTC. Translating gives CSARDLDANGYTF.

This clonotype was recorded many times. The chain is built from TRBV5-1 and TRBJ1-2; tentative D call: TRBD1 (6 bases). Trimming pared 4 bases from V and 1 base from J, leaving 17 bases between. CDR1 SGHRS and CDR2 YFSETQ come from the germline V gene. This CDR3 contains 16 residues. CDR3 sequence reads: CASSRTQGSVNYGYTF. As DNA, the CDR3 is TGCGCCAGCAGCAGGACACAGGGTTCCGTTAACTATGGCTACACCTTC.

With regard to this clonotype: A junction boundary mismatches the germline segment, possibly from a read error. The chain combines TRBV5-1 with TRBJ2-2, with D unresolved. This CDR3 is 14 amino acids long. Germline V gives CDR1 SGHRS, CDR2 YFSETQ. This CDR3 is CVSSTSAHTGELFF. In DNA, the CDR3 is TGCGTCAGCAGCACTTCTGCACACACCGGGGAGCTGTTTTTT.

The table lists this clonotype with many counts. The chain links TRBV10-2 to TRBJ2-7; 9 bases line up with TRBD1. The V gene end was trimmed by 6 bases and the J gene end by 5 bases; junction bases not matched to a gene: 8. This CDR3 spans 14 amino acids. Germline V gene data show CDR1 as WSHSY and CDR2 as SAAADI. CDR3 sequence reads: CASSQTGGYDEQYF. The CDR3 coding sequence is TGCGCCAGCAGCCAGACAGGGGGTTACGACGAGCAGTACTTC.

The rearrangement uses TRBV15 and TRBJ2-1; D not resolved. Germline values: CDR1 LNHNV, CDR2 YYDKDF (reference sequence). Trimming took 4 bases from V and 5 from J, leaving 9 bases between them. This CDR3 has 13 residues. CDR3 loop: CATSNRVHNEQFF. CDR3 nucleotide sequence: TGTGCCACCAGCAACCGGGTCCACAATGAGCAGTTCTTC.

This chain uses TRBV2 with TRBJ1-3; TRBD1 agrees at 8 bases. The germline V gene has CDR1 SNHLY and CDR2 FYNNEI. This CDR3 region has 13 residues. Trimming cost V 7 bases and J 7 bases; bases outside gene matches: 6. The CDR3 region has the DNA TGTGCCAGCACCATGACAGGGGCGAACACCATATATTTT. Translating it yields CASTMTGANTIYF. Variable domain in full (rest from reference TRBV2 and TRBJ1-3): EPEVTQTPSHQVTQMGQEVILRCVPISNHLYFYWYRQILGQKVEFLVSFYNNEISEKSEIFDDQFSVERPDGSNFTLKIRSTKLEDSAMYFCASTMTGANTIYFGEGSWLTVV.

At least ten counts were recorded for this clonotype. The rearrangement uses TRBV10-3 and TRBJ2-7; 13 bases agree with TRBD2. The CDR3 totals 15 residues. Germline CDR1 ENHRY, CDR2 SYGVKD. The junction had 2 bases not matched to a gene; V was cut back by 4 bases and J by 2 bases. Written as DNA, the CDR3 is TGTGCCATCAGTGGGGGACTAGCGGGGACCTACGAGCAGTACTTC. As protein: CAISGGLAGTYEQYF.

Concerning this clonotype: Mismatch with germline at one junction end may stem from a read error. The chain has TRBV7-9 and TRBJ2-1, with 9 positions matching TRBD2. This CDR3 has 17 amino acids. Germline V CDR1 and CDR2: SEHNR, FQNEAQ (reference sequence). The CDR3 bases are TGTGCCAGCAGCTTAGCCGATAGCGGGAGCTCCCACAATGAGCAGTCCTTC. Protein sequence: CASSLADSGSSHNEQSF.

This clonotype was seen many times. The V gene is TRBV7-8, the J gene TRBJ2-7, with 10 bases fitting TRBD1. J gave up 0 bases and V 8 bases, and 7 bases lay outside the gene matches. The CDR3 covers 15 residues. The germline V gene encodes CDR1 SGHVS and CDR2 FQNEAQ. DNA for the CDR3: TGTGCCAGCTCGCCTAGGGACAGGGGCTCCTACGAGCAGTACTTC. It encodes CASSPRDRGSYEQYF.

This clonotype was detected ten times or more. The J gene is TRBJ2-7, the V gene TRBV4-1, with D uncertain. Germline V gives CDR1 MGHRA, CDR2 YSYEKL. Trimming removed 5 bases from V and 3 bases from J, with 11 bases in between. The CDR3 loop spans 13 amino acids. The CDR3 here is CASSIDGFYEQYF. CDR3 bases: TGCGCCAGCAGCATCGACGGATTCTACGAGCAGTACTTC.

The chain couples TRBV29-1 to TRBJ1-1, with 10 bases lining up with TRBD1. CDR3 size: 14 residues. Germline V gene lookup returns CDR1 SQVTM and CDR2 ANQGSEA. With V trimmed by 6 bases and J by 11 bases, 15 bases remained unmatched. CDR3 DNA: TGCAGCGTCTCCTCACCGGGACAGGGGTTGGAGGCTTTCTTT. Its translation: CSVSSPGQGLEAFF. Drawing the rest from reference TRBV29-1 and TRBJ1-1, the complete variable domain is SAVISQKPSRDICQRGTSLTIQCQVDSQVTMMFWYRQQPGQSLTLIATANQGSEATYESGFVIDKFPISRPNLTFSTLTVSNMSPEDSSIYLCSVSSPGQGLEAFFGQGTRLTVV.

This clonotype was detected ten times or more. The chain joins TRBV2 to TRBJ2-2; D perhaps matches TRBD1 (5 bases). The CDR3 contains 16 residues. Trimming removed 2 bases from V and 5 bases from J, with 15 bases in between. CDR1 and CDR2 (germline): SNHLY, FYNNEI. This CDR3 is CASSEYGQGNTGELFF. The CDR3 bases are TGTGCCAGCAGTGAATATGGTCAGGGAAATACCGGGGAGCTGTTTTTT.